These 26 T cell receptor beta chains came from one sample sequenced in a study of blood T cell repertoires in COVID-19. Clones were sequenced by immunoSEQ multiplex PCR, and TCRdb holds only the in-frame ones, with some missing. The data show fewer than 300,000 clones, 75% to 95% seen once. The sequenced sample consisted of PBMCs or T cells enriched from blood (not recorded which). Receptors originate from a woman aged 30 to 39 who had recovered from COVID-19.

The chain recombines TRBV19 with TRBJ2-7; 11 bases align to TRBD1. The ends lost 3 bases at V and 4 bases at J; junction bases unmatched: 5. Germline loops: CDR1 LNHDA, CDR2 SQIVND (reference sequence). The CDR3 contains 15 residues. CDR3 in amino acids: CASSMGTGGYYEQYF. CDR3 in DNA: TGTGCCAGTAGTATGGGGACAGGGGGTTATTACGAGCAGTACTTC.

The CDR3, as DNA: TGTGCCAGCAGTGAAGCCGGGGTCGGGCAGCATATGGCCATTCAGTACTTC. As protein: CASSEAGVGQHMAIQYF. The V call is TRBV6-1, the J call TRBJ2-4; D might be TRBD2 (5 bases). In germline, CDR1 is MNHNS, CDR2 SASEGT. V dropped 0 bases and J dropped 9 bases, with 21 bases sitting between them. The CDR3 has 17 residues.

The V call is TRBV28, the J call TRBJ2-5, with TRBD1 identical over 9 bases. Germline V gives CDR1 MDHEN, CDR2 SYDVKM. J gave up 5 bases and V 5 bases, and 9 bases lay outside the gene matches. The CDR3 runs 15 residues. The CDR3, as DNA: TGTGCCAGCAGTGCCGGACAGGGGTACCGTGAGACCCAGTACTTC. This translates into CASSAGQGYRETQYF.

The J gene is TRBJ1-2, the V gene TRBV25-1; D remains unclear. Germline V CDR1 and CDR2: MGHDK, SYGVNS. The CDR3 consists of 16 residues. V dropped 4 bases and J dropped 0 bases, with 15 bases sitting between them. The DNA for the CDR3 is TGTGCCAGCAGTGCGCCCTCGGGGAGACCTAACTATGGCTACACCTTC. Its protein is CASSAPSGRPNYGYTF.

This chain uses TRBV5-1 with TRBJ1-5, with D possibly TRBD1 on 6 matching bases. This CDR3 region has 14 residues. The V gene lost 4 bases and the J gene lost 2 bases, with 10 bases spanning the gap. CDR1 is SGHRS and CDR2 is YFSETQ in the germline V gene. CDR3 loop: CASSTSGGNQPQHF. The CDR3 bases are TGCGCCAGCAGCACTTCAGGGGGCAATCAGCCCCAGCATTTT.

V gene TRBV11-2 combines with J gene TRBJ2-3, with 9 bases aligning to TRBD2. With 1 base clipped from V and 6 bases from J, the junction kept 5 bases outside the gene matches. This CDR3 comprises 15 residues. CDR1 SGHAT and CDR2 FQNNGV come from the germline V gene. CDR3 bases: TGTGCCAGCAGCTTAGGGGCGGGAGGGAGCGATACGCAGTATTTT. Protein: CASSLGAGGSDTQYF.

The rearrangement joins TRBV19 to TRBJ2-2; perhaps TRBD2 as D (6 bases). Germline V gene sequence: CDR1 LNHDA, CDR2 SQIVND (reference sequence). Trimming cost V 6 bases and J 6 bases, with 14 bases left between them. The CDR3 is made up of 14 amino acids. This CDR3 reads CASSELAEAGELFF. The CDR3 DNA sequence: TGTGCCAGTAGCGAACTAGCAGAGGCCGGGGAGCTGTTTTTT. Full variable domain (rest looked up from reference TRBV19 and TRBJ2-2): DGGITQSPKYLFRKEGQNVTLSCEQNLNHDAMYWYRQDPGQGLRLIYYSQIVNDFQKGDIAEGYSVSREKKESFPLTVTSAQKNPTAFYLCASSELAEAGELFFGEGSRLTVL.

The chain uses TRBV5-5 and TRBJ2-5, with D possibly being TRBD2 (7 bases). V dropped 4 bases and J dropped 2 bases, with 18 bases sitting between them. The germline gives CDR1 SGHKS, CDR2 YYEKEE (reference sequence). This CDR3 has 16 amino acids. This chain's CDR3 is CASSQRTGGNQETQYF. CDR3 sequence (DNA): TGTGCCAGCAGCCAACGAACGGGGGGCAATCAAGAGACCCAGTACTTC.

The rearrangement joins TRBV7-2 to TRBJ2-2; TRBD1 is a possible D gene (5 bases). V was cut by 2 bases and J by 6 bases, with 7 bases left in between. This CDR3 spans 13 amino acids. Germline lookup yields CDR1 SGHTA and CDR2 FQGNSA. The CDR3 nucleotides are TGTGCCAGCAGCTTAATCAGGGCCGGGGAGCTGTTTTTT. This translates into CASSLIRAGELFF.

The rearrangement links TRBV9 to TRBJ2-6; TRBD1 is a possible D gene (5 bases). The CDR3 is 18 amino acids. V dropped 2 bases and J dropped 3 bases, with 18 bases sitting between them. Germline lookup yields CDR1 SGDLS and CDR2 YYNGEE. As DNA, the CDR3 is TGTGCCAGCAGCGTCTTGCAGGGCTTCGGGCGTGGGGCCAACGTCCTGACTTTC. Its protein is CASSVLQGFGRGANVLTF. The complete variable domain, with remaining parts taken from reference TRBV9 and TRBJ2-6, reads DSGVTQTPKHLITATGQRVTLRCSPRSGDLSVYWYQQSLDQGLQFLIQYYNGEERAKGNILERFSAQQFPDLHSELNLSSLELGDSALYFCASSVLQGFGRGANVLTFGAGSRLTVL.

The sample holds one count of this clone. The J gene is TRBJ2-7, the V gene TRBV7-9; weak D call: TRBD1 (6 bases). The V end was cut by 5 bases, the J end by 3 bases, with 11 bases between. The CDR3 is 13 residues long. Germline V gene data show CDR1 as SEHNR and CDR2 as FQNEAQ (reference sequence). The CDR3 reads CASSLRDNYEQYF. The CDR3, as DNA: TGTGCCAGCAGCCTCCGGGACAACTACGAGCAGTACTTC. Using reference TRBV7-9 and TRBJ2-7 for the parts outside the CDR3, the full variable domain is DTGVSQNPRHKITKRGQNVTFRCDPISEHNRLYWYRQTLGQGPEFLTYFQNEAQLEKSRLLSDRFSAERPKGSFSTLEIQRTEQGDSAMYLCASSLRDNYEQYFGPGTRLTVT.

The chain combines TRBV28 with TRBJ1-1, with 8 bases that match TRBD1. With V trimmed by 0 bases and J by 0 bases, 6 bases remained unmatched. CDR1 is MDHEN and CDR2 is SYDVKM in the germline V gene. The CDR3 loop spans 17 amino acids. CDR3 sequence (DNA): TGTGCCAGCAGTTTATGGGGGACAGGTGAGATGAACACTGAAGCTTTCTTT. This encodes CASSLWGTGEMNTEAFF.

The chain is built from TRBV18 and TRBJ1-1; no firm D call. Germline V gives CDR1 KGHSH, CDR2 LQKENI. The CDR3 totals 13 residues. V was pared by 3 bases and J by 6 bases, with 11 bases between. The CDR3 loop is CASSPPGPPEAFF. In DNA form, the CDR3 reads TGTGCCAGCTCACCCCCAGGCCCGCCTGAAGCTTTCTTT.

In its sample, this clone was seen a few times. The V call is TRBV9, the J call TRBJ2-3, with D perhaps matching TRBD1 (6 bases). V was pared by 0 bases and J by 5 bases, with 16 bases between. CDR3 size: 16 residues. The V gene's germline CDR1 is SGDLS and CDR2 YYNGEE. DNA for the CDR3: TGTGCCAGCAGCGTAGAGGCGGCAGGGGATGAAGATACGCAGTATTTT. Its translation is CASSVEAAGDEDTQYF.

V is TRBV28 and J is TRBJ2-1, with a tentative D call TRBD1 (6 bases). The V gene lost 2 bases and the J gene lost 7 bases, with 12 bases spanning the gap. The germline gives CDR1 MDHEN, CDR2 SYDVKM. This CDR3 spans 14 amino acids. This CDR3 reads CASSLDTGLNEQFF. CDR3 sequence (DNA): TGTGCCAGCAGTTTAGATACAGGGCTGAATGAGCAGTTCTTC.

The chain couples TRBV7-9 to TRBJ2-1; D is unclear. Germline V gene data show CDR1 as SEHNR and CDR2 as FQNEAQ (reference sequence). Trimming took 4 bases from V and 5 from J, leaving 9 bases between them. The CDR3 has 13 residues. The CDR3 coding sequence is TGTGCCAGCAGCTCCGTGGCGGACAATGAGCAGTTCTTC. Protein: CASSSVADNEQFF.

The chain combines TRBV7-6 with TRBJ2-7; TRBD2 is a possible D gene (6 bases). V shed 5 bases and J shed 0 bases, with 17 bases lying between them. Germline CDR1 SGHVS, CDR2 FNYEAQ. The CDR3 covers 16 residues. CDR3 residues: CASSPYHGGASYEQYF. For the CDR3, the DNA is TGTGCCAGCAGCCCCTACCACGGCGGGGCCTCCTACGAGCAGTACTTC. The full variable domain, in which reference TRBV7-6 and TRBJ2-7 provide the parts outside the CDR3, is GAGVSQSPRYKVTKRGQDVALRCDPISGHVSLYWYRQALGQGPEFLTYFNYEAQQDKSGLPNDRFSAERPEGSISTLTIQRTEQRDSAMYRCASSPYHGGASYEQYFGPGTRLTVT.

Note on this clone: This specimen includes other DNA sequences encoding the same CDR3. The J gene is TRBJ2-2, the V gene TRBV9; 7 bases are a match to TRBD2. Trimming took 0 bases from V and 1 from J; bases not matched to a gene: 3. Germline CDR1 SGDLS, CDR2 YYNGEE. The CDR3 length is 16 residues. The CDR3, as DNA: TGTGCCAGCAGCGTAGCCCTAGCGGAGAACACCGGGGAGCTGTTTTTT. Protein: CASSVALAENTGELFF.

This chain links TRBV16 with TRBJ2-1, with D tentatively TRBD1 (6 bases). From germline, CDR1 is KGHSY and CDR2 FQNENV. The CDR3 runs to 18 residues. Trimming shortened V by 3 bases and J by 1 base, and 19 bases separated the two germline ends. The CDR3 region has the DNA TGTGCCAGCAGCCACCTGACCCCCAGGGGAAGGTCCTACAATGAGCAGTTCTTC. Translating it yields CASSHLTPRGRSYNEQFF.

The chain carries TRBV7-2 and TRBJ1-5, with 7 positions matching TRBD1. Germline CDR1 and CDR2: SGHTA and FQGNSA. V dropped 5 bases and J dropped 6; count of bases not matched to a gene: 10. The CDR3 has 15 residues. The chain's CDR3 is CASSGGGAFPQPQHF. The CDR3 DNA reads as TGTGCCAGCAGCGGAGGGGGCGCATTCCCTCAGCCCCAGCATTTT.

The CDR3 DNA follows: TGTGCCAGCAGCGAACAGGGGGCGCTAGATCAGCCCCAGCATTTT. It translates to CASSEQGALDQPQHF. The chain combines TRBV9 with TRBJ1-5; 9 positions match TRBD1. V shed 3 bases and J 5 bases; nucleotides not matched to a gene: 6. From germline, CDR1 is SGDLS and CDR2 YYNGEE. CDR3 length equals 15 residues.

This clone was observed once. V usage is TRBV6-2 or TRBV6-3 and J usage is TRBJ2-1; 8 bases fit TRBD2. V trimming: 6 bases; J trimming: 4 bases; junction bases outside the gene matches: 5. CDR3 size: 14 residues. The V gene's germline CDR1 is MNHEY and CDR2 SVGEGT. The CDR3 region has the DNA TGTGCCAGCAGCAAGCGGGAGCGTTACAATGAGCAGTTCTTC. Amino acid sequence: CASSKRERYNEQFF.

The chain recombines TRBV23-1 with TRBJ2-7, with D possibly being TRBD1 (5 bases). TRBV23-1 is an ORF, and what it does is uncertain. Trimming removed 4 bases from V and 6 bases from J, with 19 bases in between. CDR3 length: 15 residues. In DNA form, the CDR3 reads TGCGCCAGCAGTCGGGGCCTTAGGCGAACAGGCGAGCAGTACTTC. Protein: CASSRGLRRTGEQYF.

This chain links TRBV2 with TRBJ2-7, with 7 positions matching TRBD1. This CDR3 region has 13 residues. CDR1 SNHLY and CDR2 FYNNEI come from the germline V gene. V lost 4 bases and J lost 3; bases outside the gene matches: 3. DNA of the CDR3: TGTGCCAGCAGTGGGACAGGAAACTACGAGCAGTACTTC. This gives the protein CASSGTGNYEQYF.

The CDR3 sequence is CASSLVAGREQFF. As DNA, the CDR3 is TGTGCCAGCAGCTTGGTGGCAGGGAGGGAGCAGTTCTTC. The chain employs TRBV5-6 and TRBJ2-1, with D perhaps matching TRBD2 (6 bases). Germline V CDR1 and CDR2: SGHDT, YYEEEE. The CDR3 extends over 13 amino acids. Trimming took off 0 bases at V and 10 bases at J, with 11 bases between the two ends.

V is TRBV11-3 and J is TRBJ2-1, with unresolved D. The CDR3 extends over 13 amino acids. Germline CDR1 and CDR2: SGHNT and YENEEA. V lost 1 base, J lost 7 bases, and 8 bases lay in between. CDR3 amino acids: CASSLGTENEQFF. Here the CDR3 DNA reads TGTGCCAGCAGCTTAGGAACAGAAAATGAGCAGTTCTTC.